The 18 T cell receptor beta chains given below trace back to one sample, sequenced in a study of T-cell reconstitution after alpha-beta-depleted transplantation in children. During its preparation, the TCRbeta library received unique molecular identifiers. TCRdb independently ran MiXCR on the PCR reads; one entry per CDR3 protein. The top ten clones hold about 5.9% of a sample with about 200,000 distinct CDR3 sequences, approximately 6.9% of them seen once. This specimen consisted of PBMCs, obtained before TCRalphabeta/CD19-depleted stem cell transplant. The receptors come from a boy between 2 and 10 years old with acute lymphoblastic leukemia, due to receive a stem cell transplant.

This clonotype was seen many times. The chain's CDR3 is CASSEGPNTEAFF. The CDR3 DNA reads TGTGCCAGCAGTGAGGGGCCGAACACTGAAGCTTTCTTT. V usage is TRBV25-1 and J usage is TRBJ1-1; tentatively, D is TRBD1 (5 bases). Trimming shortened V by 3 bases and J by 1 base, and 6 bases separated the two germline ends. CDR3 size: 13 residues. Per germline, CDR1 MGHDK and CDR2 SYGVNS.

This clonotype was counted ten times or more. The rearrangement links TRBV28 to TRBJ1-1; a weak D match, TRBD1 (6 bases). Trimming took 5 bases from V and 6 from J, leaving 10 bases between them. Germline V lookup: CDR1 MDHEN, CDR2 SYDVKM. The CDR3 is made up of 12 amino acids. The CDR3 bases are TGTGCCAGCAGTCAAGACAGGTCTGAAGCTTTCTTT. This sequence encodes CASSQDRSEAFF.

This clonotype was seen at least ten times. V is TRBV29-1 and J is TRBJ1-1; D gene uncertain. CDR3 size: 12 residues. Germline CDR1 SQVTM, CDR2 ANQGSEA. V lost 6 bases to trimming and J lost 1 base, with 9 bases between them. The CDR3 DNA reads as TGCAGCGTGACCCGAGGGAACACTGAAGCTTTCTTT. It is translated as CSVTRGNTEAFF.

The rearrangement uses TRBV20-1 and TRBJ2-7; 8 bases map to TRBD2. The trim removed 6 bases at V and 6 bases at J, leaving 10 bases unmatched. CDR3 length: 13 amino acids. Germline assignment: CDR1 DFQATT and CDR2 SNEGSKA (reference sequence). CDR3 sequence: CSAPGTSPLEQYF. The CDR3 DNA sequence: TGCAGTGCACCGGGGACTAGTCCGCTCGAGCAGTACTTC.

In regard to this clonotype: A much larger clone differs from this one at a single base, so this may be a read error. The chain recombines TRBV7-9 with TRBJ2-3; TRBD2 matches 11 bases. This CDR3 region has 17 residues. The V gene's germline CDR1 is SEHNR and CDR2 FQNEAQ (reference sequence). DNA of the CDR3: TGTGCCAGCAGCGCGACGACTAGCGGGGTTAGCACAAATACGCAGTATTTT. It translates to CASSATTSGVSTNTQYF.

This clonotype has a count of ten or more. The rearrangement uses TRBV5-1 and TRBJ2-7, with D unresolved. The CDR3 loop spans 14 amino acids. V was trimmed by 0 bases and J by 2 bases, leaving 9 bases between them. Germline V gene lookup returns CDR1 SGHRS and CDR2 YFSETQ. DNA for the CDR3: TGCGCCAGCAGCTTGGATACACCTGCCTACGAGCAGTACTTC. This encodes CASSLDTPAYEQYF.

This clonotype appeared a few times. The V gene is TRBV5-1, the J gene TRBJ2-1, with 7 bases that match TRBD2. CDR1 and CDR2 from the germline V gene are SGHRS and YFSETQ. Trimming cost V 0 bases and J 3 bases; bases outside gene matches: 3. The CDR3 has 15 residues. The CDR3 bases are TGCGCCAGCAGCTTGGAGATAGCGGGCTACAATGAGCAGTTCTTC. Translated, it gives CASSLEIAGYNEQFF. The full variable domain, with the rest looked up from reference TRBV5-1 and TRBJ2-1, is KAGVTQTPRYLIKTRGQQVTLSCSPISGHRSVSWYQQTPGQGLQFLFEYFSETQRNKGNFPGRFSGRQFSNSRSEMNVSTLELGDSALYLCASSLEIAGYNEQFFGPGTRLTVL.

This clonotype was recorded a few times. CDR3 bases: TGTGCCAGCAGCTTAGATGTCGTCGGGGGTGAGCAGTTCTTC. Its protein is CASSLDVVGGEQFF. This chain links TRBV11-3 with TRBJ2-1; perhaps TRBD2 as D (6 bases). This CDR3 spans 14 amino acids. V dropped 0 bases and J dropped 9 bases, with 12 bases sitting between them. The germline gives CDR1 SGHNT, CDR2 YENEEA. The variable domain in full, with the rest retrieved from reference TRBV11-3 and TRBJ2-1, is EAGVVQSPRYKIIEKKQPVAFWCNPISGHNTLYWYLQNLGQGPELLIRYENEEAVDDSQLPKDRFSAERLKGVDSTLKIQPAELGDSAVYLCASSLDVVGGEQFFGPGTRLTVL.

This rearrangement joins TRBV7-6 to TRBJ2-1, with 8 bases that match TRBD2. CDR3 length: 16 amino acids. The V and J ends lost 5 bases and 8 bases, in that order; junction bases with no gene match: 14. Germline CDR1 SGHVS, CDR2 FNYEAQ. The CDR3 DNA is TGTGCCAGCAGCCCCAGGCCGATAGCGGGGACCCATGAGCAGTTCTTC. Protein: CASSPRPIAGTHEQFF.

This clonotype was recorded at least ten times. The chain is built from TRBV7-9 and TRBJ2-2; no clear D gene. Germline V gene data show CDR1 as SEHNR and CDR2 as FQNEAQ (reference sequence). V was cut by 1 base and J by 5 bases, with 2 bases left in between. The CDR3 is made up of 12 amino acids. DNA of the CDR3: TGTGCCAGCAGCTTAGAGACCGGGGAGCTGTTTTTT. This sequence encodes CASSLETGELFF.

This clonotype appeared many times. The chain joins TRBV5-1 to TRBJ2-7; D is perhaps TRBD1 (5 bases). Germline V gene sequence: CDR1 SGHRS, CDR2 YFSETQ. This CDR3 has 13 amino acids. Trimming removed 3 bases from V and 2 bases from J, with 9 bases in between. CDR3 loop: CASSYDSTYEQYF. In nucleotides, the CDR3 is TGCGCCAGCAGCTACGACAGTACCTACGAGCAGTACTTC.

This clonotype showed up many times. The rearrangement uses TRBV27 and TRBJ2-7, with 13 bases lining up with TRBD2. With V trimmed by 5 bases and J by 3 bases, 4 bases remained unmatched. The CDR3 contains 15 residues. Germline CDR1 and CDR2: MNHEY and SMNVEV (reference sequence). CDR3 DNA: TGTGCCAGCAGTCTGACTAGCGGGGGGAACTACGAGCAGTACTTC. The encoded protein is CASSLTSGGNYEQYF.

This clonotype has a count of ten or more. The chain uses TRBV4-2 and TRBJ2-1, with D perhaps TRBD1 or TRBD2 (6 bases each). V was cut by 0 bases and J by 7 bases, with 13 bases left in between. The CDR3 runs 15 residues. Germline assignment: CDR1 LGHNA and CDR2 YNFKEQ. The CDR3 sequence: CASSQDAKGGNEQFF. In DNA form, the CDR3 reads TGTGCCAGCAGCCAAGATGCCAAGGGGGGAAATGAGCAGTTCTTC.

Concerning this clonotype itself: Its ends do not fully match the called genes, so a read error is possible. The rearrangement joins TRBV2 to TRBJ2-5; 9 bases are a match to TRBD2. CDR3 length: 18 residues. In germline, CDR1 is SNHLY, CDR2 FYNNEI. The DNA of the CDR3 is TGTGCCATCAGTCCCGTTGCGGGGGGGGGACGTAATCAAGAGACCCAGTACTTC. Translation: CAISPVAGGGRNQETQYF.

This clonotype was counted at least ten times. The chain uses TRBV7-2 and TRBJ2-2; D is ambiguous. Trimming shortened V by 7 bases and J by 8 bases, and 11 bases separated the two germline ends. CDR3 size: 12 residues. Germline CDR1 is SGHTA and CDR2 is FQGNSA. CDR3 in DNA: TGTGCCAGCAACCAGAAGAGTGGGGAGCTGTTTTTT. The encoded protein is CASNQKSGELFF.

This clonotype was found many times. The chain combines TRBV20-1 with TRBJ2-3; 11 nucleotides agree with TRBD2. This CDR3 is built from 13 residues. Germline V gene lookup returns CDR1 DFQATT and CDR2 SNEGSKA (reference sequence). With 6 bases clipped from V and 4 bases from J, the junction kept 3 bases outside the gene matches. CDR3 loop: CSAPGLAADTQYF. The DNA for the CDR3 is TGCAGTGCGCCGGGACTAGCGGCAGATACGCAGTATTTT.

V gene TRBV30 combines with J gene TRBJ1-1; D remains ambiguous. Trimming stripped 4 bases from V and 2 bases from J, with 5 bases between. Germline V lookup: CDR1 GTSNPN, CDR2 SVGIG (reference sequence). The CDR3 spans 11 residues. Here the CDR3 reads CAWIRNTEAFF. The CDR3 nucleotides are TGTGCCTGGATTAGAAACACTGAAGCTTTCTTT.

This clonotype has more than one count but fewer than ten. The rearrangement joins TRBV7-8 to TRBJ2-7; 9 bases line up with TRBD1. The germline V gene has CDR1 SGHVS and CDR2 FQNEAQ. CDR3 length: 16 amino acids. The J segment lost 2 bases and the V segment lost 5 bases, leaving 10 bases of the junction unmatched. DNA for the CDR3: TGTGCCAGCAGCCCGAGTCGGGACAGGGAAACCTACGAGCAGTACTTC. Amino acid sequence: CASSPSRDRETYEQYF.